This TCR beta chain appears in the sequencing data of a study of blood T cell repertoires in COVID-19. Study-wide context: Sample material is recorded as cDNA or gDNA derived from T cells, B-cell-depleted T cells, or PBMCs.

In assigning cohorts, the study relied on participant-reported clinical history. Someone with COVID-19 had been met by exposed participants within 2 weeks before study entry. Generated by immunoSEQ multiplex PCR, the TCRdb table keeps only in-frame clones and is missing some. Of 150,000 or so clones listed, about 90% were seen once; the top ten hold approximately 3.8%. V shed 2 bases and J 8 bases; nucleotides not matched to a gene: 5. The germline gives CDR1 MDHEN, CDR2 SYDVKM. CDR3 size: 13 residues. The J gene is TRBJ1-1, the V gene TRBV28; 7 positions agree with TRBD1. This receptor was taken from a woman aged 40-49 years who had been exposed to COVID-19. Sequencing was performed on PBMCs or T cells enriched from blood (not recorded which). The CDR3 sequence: CASSLVRTGEAFF. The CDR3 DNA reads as TGTGCCAGCAGTTTAGTCCGGACAGGAGAAGCTTTCTTT.